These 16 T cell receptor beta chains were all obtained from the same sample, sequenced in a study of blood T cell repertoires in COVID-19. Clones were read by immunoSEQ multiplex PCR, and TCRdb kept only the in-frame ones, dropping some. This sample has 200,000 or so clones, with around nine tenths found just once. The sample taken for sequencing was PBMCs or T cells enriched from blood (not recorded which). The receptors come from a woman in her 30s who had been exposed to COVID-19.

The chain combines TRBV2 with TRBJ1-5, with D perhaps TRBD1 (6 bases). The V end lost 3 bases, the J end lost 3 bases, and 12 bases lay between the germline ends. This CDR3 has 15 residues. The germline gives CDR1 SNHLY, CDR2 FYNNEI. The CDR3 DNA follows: TGTGCCAGCAGTGACCGAGGACAGTACAATCAGCCCCAGCATTTT. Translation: CASSDRGQYNQPQHF. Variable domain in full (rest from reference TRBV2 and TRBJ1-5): EPEVTQTPSHQVTQMGQEVILRCVPISNHLYFYWYRQILGQKVEFLVSFYNNEISEKSEIFDDQFSVERPDGSNFTLKIRSTKLEDSAMYFCASSDRGQYNQPQHFGDGTRLSIL.

CDR3 in DNA: TGTGCCACCAGTGAGGCGGACTATGGCTACACCTTC. Translating gives CATSEADYGYTF. The chain combines TRBV24-1 with TRBJ1-2; D unresolved. CDR3 length equals 12 residues. V was clipped by 4 bases and J by 3 bases, with 5 bases between them. The germline gives CDR1 KGHDR, CDR2 SFDVKD.

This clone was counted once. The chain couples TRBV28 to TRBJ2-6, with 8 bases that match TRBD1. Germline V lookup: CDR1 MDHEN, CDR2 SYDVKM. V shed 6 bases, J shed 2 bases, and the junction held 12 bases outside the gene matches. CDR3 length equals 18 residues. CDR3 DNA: TGTGCCAGCAGCTCCCCAGGGGGCTTGGGTACTGGGGCCAACGTCCTGACTTTC. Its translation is CASSSPGGLGTGANVLTF.

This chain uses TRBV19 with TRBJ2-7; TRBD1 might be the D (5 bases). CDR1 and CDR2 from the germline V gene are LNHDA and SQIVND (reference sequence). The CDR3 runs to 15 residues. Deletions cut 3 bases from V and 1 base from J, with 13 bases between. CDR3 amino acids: CASSIKVRVSYEQYF. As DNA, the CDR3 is TGTGCCAGTAGTATCAAGGTCAGGGTTTCCTACGAGCAGTACTTC.

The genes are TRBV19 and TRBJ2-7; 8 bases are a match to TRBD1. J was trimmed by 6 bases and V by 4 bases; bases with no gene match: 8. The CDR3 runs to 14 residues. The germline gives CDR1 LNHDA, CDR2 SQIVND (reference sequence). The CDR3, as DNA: TGTGCCAGTAGTACTACTTACAGGGGGACCGAGCAGTACTTC. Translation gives CASSTTYRGTEQYF.

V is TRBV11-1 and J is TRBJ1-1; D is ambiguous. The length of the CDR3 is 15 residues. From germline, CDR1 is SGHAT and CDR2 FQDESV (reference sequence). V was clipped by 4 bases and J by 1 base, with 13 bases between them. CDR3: CASSYRGGGNTEAFF. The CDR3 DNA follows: TGTGCCAGCAGCTATCGAGGTGGCGGGAACACTGAAGCTTTCTTT.

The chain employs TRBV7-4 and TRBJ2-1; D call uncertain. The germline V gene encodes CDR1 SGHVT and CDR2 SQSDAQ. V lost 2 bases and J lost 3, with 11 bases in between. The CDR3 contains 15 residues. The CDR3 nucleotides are TGTGCCAGCAGCTTAAGTGACACCCTCTACAATGAGCAGTTCTTC. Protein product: CASSLSDTLYNEQFF.

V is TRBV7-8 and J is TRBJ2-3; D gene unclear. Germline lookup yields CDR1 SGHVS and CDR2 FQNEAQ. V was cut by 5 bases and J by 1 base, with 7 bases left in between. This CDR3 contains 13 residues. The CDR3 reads CASSHSGTDTQYF. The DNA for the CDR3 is TGTGCCAGCAGCCATTCGGGCACAGATACGCAGTATTTT.

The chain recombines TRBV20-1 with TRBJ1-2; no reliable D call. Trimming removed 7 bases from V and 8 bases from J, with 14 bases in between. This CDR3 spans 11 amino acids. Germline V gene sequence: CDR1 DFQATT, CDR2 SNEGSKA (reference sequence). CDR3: CSVAETRGYTF. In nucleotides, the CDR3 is TGCAGTGTGGCTGAGACTCGGGGCTACACCTTC.

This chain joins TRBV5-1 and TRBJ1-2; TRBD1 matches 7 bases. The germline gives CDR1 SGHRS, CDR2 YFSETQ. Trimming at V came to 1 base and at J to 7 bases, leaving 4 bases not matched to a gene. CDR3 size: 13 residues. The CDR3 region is CASSLLGQIGYTF. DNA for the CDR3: TGCGCCAGCAGCTTGTTGGGACAGATTGGCTACACCTTC.

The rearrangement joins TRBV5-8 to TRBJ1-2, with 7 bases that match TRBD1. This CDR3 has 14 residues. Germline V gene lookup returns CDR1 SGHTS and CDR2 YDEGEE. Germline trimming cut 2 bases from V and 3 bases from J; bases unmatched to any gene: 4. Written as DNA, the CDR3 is TGTGCCAGCAGCTTCGGAGGGGGCGACTATGGCTACACCTTC. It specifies CASSFGGGDYGYTF.

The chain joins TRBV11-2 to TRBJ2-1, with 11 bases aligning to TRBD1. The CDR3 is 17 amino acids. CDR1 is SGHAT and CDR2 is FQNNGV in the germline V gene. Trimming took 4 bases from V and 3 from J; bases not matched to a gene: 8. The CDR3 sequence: CASSSGQGAFGYNEQFF. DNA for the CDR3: TGTGCCAGCAGCTCCGGACAGGGGGCTTTCGGCTACAATGAGCAGTTCTTC.

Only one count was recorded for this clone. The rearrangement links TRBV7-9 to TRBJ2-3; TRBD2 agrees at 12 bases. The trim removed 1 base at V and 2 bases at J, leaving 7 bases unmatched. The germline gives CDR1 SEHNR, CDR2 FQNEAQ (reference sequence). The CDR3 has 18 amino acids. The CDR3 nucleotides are TGTGCCAGCAGCTTAGTACCCCTAGCGGGAGGGGTCACAGATACGCAGTATTTT. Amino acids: CASSLVPLAGGVTDTQYF.

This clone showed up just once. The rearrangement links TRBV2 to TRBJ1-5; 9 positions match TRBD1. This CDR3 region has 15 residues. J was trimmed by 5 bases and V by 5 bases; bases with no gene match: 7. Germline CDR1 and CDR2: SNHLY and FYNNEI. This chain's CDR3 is CASSTRDRADQPQHF. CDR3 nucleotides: TGTGCCAGCAGTACGCGGGACAGGGCTGATCAGCCCCAGCATTTT.

CDR3 amino acids: CASRGLAGSTDTQYF. In DNA, the CDR3 is TGCGCCAGCAGGGGACTAGCGGGCAGCACAGATACGCAGTATTTT. The V call is TRBV10-2, the J call TRBJ2-3, with 12 bases lining up with TRBD2. Germline lookup yields CDR1 WSHSY and CDR2 SAAADI. The CDR3 length is 15 residues. Trimming took 6 bases from V and 0 from J; bases not matched to a gene: 1.

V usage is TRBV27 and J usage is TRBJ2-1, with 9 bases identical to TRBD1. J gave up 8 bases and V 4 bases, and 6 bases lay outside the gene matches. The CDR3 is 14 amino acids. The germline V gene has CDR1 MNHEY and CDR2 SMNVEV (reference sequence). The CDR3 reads CASSSWDRAHEQFF. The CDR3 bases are TGTGCCAGCAGTTCCTGGGACAGGGCACATGAGCAGTTCTTC.